A single T cell receptor beta chain is shown here with its context. Its cognate antigen is unknown. Incorporated into the TCR beta cDNA libraries were unique molecular identifiers, which served to reduce PCR and sequencing biases. TCRdb independently ran MiXCR on the PCR reads; one entry per CDR3 protein. The sample has approximately 260,000 distinct CDR3 sequences, 36% seen once. The CDR3 loop spans 12 amino acids. V dropped 2 bases and J dropped 9 bases, with 8 bases sitting between them. The data were obtained in a study of post-analysis software for immune sequencing data. General study points: Roughly 5 TRBV segments (TRBV5-6, TRBV5-1 and TRBV20-1 among them) occurred more frequently in patients than in controls. Normalized Chao1 diversity was significantly reduced in patients versus controls.

The sequence came from a girl aged 5 to 17 with multiple sclerosis. Sequenced: blood. The chain combines TRBV12-3 or TRBV12-4 with TRBJ2-1; TRBD2 is a possible D gene (6 bases). Here the CDR3 reads CASSLSGGEQFF. The CDR3 DNA follows: TGTGCCAGCAGTTTATCCGGGGGTGAGCAGTTCTTC.